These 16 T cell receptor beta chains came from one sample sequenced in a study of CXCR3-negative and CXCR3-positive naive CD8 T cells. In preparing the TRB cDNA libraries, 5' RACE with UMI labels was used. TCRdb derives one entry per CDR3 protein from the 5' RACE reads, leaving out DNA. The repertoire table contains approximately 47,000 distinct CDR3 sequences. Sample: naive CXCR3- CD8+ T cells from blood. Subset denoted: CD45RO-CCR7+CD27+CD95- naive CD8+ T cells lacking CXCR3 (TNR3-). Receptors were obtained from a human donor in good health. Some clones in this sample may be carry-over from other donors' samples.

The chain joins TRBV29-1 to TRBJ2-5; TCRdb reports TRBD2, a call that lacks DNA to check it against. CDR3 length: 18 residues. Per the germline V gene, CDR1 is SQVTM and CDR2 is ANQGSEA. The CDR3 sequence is CSVVLTETSGGLQETQYF. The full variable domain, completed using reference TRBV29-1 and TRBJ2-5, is SAVISQKPSRDICQRGTSLTIQCQVDSQVTMMFWYRQQPGQSLTLIATANQGSEATYESGFVIDKFPISRPNLTFSTLTVSNMSPEDSSIYLCSVVLTETSGGLQETQYFGPGTRLLVL.

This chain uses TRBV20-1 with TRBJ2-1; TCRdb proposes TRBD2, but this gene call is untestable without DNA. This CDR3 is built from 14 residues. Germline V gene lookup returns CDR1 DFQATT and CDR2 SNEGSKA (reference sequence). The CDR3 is CSAITLAGDNEQFF.

The CDR3 loop is CSVEEGGRQGPYF. The J gene is TRBJ2-5, the V gene TRBV29-1; TCRdb picks TRBD1, but there is no DNA to check that call. This CDR3 has 13 amino acids. From germline, CDR1 is SQVTM and CDR2 ANQGSEA.

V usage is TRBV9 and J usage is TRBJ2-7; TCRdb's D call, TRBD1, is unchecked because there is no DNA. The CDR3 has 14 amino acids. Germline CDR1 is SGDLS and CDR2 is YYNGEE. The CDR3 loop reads CASSVAQGGYEQYF.

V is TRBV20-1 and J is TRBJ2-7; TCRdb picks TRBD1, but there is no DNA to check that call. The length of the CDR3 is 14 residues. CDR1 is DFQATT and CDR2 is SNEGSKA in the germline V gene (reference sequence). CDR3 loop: CSARDRTGPYEQYF.

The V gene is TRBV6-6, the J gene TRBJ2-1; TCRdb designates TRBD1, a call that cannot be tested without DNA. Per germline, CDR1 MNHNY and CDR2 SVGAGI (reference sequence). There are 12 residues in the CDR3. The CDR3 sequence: CASSWDRNEQFF.

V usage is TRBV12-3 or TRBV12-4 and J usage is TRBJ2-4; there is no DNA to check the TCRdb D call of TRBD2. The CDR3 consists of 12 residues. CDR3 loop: CASGGGKNIQYF.

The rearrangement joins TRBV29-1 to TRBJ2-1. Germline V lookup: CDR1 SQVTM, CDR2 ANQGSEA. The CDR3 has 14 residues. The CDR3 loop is CSVEEFRTANEQFF.

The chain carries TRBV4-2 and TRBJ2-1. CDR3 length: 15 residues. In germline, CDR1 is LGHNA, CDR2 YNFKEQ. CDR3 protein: CASSQELAANNEQFF.

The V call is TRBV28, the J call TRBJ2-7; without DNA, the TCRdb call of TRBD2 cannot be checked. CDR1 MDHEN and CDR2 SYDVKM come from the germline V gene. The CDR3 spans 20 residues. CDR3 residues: CASSLALPVASGRMKHEQYF.

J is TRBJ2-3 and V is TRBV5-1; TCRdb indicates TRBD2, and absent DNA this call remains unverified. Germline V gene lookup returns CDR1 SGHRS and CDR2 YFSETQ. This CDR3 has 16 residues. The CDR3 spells CASSLGTSGSTDTQYF.

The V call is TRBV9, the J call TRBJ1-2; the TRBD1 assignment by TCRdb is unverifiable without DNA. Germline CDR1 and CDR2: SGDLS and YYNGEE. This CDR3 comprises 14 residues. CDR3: CASSVAGGPDGYTF.

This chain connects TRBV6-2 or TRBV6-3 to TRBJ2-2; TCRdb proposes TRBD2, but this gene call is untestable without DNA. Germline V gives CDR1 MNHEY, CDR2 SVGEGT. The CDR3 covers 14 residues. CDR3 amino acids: CASSRTSGIGELFF.

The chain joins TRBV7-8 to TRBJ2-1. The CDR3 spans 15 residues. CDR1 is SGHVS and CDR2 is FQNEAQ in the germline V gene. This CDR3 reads CPSILSPARYNEQFF.

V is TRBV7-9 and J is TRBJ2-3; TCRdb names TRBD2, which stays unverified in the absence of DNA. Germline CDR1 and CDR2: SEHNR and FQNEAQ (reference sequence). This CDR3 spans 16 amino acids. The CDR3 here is CASSPPSGASTDTQYF.

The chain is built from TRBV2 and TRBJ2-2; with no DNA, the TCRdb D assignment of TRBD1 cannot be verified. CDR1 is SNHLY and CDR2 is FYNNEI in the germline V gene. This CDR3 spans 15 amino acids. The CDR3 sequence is CASTAGTGHTGELFF.